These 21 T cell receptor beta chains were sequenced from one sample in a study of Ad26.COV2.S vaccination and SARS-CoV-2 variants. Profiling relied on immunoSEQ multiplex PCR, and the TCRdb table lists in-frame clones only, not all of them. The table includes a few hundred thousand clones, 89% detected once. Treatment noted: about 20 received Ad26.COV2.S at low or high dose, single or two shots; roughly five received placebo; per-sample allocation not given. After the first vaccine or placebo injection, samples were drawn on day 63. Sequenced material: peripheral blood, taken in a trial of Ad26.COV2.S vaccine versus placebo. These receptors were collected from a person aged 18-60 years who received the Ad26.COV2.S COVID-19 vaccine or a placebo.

The CDR3 here is CASSLALAGAYNEQFF. The CDR3 bases are TGTGCCAGCAGCTTAGCCCTAGCGGGAGCTTACAATGAGCAGTTCTTC. V is TRBV7-2 and J is TRBJ2-1; 10 nucleotides match TRBD2. Germline V gene sequence: CDR1 SGHTA, CDR2 FQGNSA. Trimming removed 0 bases from V and 4 bases from J; junction bases left unmatched: 3. The CDR3 contains 16 residues.

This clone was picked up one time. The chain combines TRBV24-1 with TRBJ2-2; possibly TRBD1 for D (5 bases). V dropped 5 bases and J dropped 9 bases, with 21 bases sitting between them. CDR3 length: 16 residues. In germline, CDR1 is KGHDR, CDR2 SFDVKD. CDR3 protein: CATSGGVKGSERELFF. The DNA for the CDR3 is TGTGCCACCAGTGGTGGGGTGAAGGGGTCGGAGAGGGAGCTGTTTTTT.

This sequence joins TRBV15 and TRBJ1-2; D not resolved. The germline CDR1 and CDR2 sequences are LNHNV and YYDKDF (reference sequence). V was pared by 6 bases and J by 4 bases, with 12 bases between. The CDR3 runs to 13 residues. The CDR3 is CATSQQYLYGYTF. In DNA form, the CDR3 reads TGTGCCACCAGTCAACAGTACCTCTATGGCTACACCTTC.

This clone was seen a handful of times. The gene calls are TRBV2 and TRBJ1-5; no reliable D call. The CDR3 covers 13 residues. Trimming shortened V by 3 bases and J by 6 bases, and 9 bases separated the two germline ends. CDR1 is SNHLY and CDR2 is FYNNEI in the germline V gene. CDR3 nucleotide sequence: TGTGCCAGCAGTGACCCCCTGATTCAGCCCCAGCATTTT. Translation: CASSDPLIQPQHF.

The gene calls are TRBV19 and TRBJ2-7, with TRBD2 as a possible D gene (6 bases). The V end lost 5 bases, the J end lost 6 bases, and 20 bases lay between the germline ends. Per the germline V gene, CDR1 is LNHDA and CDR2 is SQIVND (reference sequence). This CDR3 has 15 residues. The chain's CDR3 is CASSGGTALEREQYF. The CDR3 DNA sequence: TGTGCCAGTAGTGGGGGGACTGCCTTGGAACGCGAGCAGTACTTC.

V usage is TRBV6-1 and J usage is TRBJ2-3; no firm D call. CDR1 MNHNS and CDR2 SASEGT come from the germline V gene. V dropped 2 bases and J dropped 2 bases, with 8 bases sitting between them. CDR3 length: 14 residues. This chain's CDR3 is CASSEYGDTDTQYF. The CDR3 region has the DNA TGTGCCAGCAGTGAATATGGAGACACAGATACGCAGTATTTT.

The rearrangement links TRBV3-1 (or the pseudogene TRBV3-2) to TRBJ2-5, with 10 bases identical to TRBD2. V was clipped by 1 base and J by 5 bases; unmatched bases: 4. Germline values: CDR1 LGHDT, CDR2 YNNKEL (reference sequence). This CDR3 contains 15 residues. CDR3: CASSQASGSSETQYF. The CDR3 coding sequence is TGTGCCAGCAGCCAAGCTAGCGGGAGTTCGGAGACCCAGTACTTC.

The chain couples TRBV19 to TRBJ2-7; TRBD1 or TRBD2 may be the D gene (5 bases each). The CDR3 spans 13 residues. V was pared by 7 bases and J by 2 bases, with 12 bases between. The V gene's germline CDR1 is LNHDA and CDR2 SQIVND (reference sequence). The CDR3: CASKGTRAYEQYF. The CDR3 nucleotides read TGTGCCAGTAAAGGGACCAGGGCCTACGAGCAGTACTTC.

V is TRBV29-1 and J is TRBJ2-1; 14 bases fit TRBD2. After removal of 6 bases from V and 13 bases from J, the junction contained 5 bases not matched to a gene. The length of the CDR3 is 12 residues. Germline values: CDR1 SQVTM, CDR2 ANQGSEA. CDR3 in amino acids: CSVGTSGSLQFF. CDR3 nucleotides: TGCAGCGTAGGGACTAGCGGGAGCTTACAGTTCTTC.

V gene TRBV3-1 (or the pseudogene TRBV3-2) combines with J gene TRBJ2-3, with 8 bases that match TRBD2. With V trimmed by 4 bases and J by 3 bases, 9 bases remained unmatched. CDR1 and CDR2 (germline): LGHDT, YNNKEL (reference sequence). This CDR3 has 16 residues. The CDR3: CASSPSPGLATDTQYF. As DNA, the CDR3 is TGTGCCAGCAGCCCCTCCCCTGGACTAGCAACAGATACGCAGTATTTT.

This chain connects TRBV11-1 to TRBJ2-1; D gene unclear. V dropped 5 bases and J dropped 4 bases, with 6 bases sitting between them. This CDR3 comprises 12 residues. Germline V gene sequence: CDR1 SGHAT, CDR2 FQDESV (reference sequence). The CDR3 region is CASSGIYNEQFF. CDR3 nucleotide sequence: TGTGCCAGCAGCGGAATTTACAATGAGCAGTTCTTC. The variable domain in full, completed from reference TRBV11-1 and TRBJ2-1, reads EAEVAQSPRYKITEKSQAVAFWCDPISGHATLYWYRQILGQGPELLVQFQDESVVDDSQLPKDRFSAERLKGVDSTLKIQPAELGDSAMYLCASSGIYNEQFFGPGTRLTVL.

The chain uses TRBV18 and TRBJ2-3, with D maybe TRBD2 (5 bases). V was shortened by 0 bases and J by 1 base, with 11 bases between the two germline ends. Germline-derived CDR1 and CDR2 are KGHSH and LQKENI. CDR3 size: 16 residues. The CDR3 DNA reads TGTGCCAGCTCACCACCGGCCAGCGGTCGCACAGATACGCAGTATTTT. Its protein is CASSPPASGRTDTQYF.

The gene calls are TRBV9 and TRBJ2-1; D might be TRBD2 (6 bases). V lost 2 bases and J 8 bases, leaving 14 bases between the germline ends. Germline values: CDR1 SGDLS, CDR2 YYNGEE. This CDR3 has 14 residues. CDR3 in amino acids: CASSVRGGTDEQFF. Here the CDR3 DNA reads TGTGCCAGCAGCGTTAGGGGCGGGACCGATGAGCAGTTCTTC. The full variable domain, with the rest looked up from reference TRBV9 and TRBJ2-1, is DSGVTQTPKHLITATGQRVTLRCSPRSGDLSVYWYQQSLDQGLQFLIQYYNGEERAKGNILERFSAQQFPDLHSELNLSSLELGDSALYFCASSVRGGTDEQFFGPGTRLTVL.

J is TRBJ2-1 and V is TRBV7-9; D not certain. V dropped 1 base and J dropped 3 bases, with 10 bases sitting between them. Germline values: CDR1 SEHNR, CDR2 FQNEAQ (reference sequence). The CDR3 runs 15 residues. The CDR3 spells CASSLVGLSYNEQFF. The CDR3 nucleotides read TGTGCCAGCAGCTTAGTCGGCCTCAGCTACAATGAGCAGTTCTTC.

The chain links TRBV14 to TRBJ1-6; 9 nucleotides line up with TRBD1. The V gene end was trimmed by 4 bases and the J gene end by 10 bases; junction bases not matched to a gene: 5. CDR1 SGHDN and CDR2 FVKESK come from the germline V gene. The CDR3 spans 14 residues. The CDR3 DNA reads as TGTGCCAGCAGCCGAACAGGGGGCGGATCACCCCTCCACTTT. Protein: CASSRTGGGSPLHF.

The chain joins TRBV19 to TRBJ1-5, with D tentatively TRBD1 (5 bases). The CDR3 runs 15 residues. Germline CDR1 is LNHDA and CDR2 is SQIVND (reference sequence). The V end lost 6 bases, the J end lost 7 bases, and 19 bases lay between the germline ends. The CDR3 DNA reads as TGTGCCAGTAGAGGAGAGATGGGGGGTTGGCAGCCCCAGCATTTT. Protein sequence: CASRGEMGGWQPQHF.

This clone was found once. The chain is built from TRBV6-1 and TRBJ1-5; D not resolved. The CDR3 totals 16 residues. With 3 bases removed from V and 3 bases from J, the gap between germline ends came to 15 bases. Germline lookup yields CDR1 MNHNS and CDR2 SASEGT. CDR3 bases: TGTGCCAGCAGTGACCGGACCCACGGAGACAATCAGCCCCAGCATTTT. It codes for CASSDRTHGDNQPQHF.

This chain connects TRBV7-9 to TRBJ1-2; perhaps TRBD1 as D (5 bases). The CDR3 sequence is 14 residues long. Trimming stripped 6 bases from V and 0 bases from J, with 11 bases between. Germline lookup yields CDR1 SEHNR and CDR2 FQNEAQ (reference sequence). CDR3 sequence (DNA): TGTGCCAGCAGGAGTGGGACCACTAACTATGGCTACACCTTC. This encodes CASRSGTTNYGYTF.

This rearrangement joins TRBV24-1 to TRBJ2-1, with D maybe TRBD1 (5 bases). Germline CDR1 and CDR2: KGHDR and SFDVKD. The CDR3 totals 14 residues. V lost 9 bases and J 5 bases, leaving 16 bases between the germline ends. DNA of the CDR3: TGTGCCACCGCAAGGGGCCCACCCAACAATGAGCAGTTCTTC. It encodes CATARGPPNNEQFF.

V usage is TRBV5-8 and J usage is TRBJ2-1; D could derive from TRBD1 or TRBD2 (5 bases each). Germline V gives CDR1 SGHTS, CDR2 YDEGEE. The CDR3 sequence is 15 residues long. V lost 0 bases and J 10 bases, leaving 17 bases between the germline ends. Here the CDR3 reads CASSLETGRKEEQFF. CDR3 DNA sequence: TGTGCCAGCAGCTTGGAGACGGGGCGCAAAGAAGAGCAGTTCTTC.

The CDR3 region is CASSPRQGLLAAEQYF. For the CDR3, the DNA is TGTGCCAGCAGTCCCCGACAGGGCCTTTTAGCTGCCGAGCAGTACTTC. J is TRBJ2-7 and V is TRBV28; 7 bases map to TRBD1. The CDR3 extends over 16 amino acids. The germline V gene has CDR1 MDHEN and CDR2 SYDVKM. The trim removed 5 bases at V and 6 bases at J, leaving 16 bases unmatched.